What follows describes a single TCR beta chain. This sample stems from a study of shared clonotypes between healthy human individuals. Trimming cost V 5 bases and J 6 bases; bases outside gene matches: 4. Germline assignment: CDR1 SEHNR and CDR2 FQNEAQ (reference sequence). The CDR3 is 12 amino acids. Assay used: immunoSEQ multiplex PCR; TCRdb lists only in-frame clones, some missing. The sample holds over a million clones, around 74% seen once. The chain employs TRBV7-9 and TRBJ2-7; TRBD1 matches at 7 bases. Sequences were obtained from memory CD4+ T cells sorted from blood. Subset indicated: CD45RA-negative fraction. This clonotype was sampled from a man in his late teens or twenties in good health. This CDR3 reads CASSPPGGEQYF. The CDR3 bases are TGTGCCAGCAGCCCCCCAGGGGGCGAGCAGTACTTC. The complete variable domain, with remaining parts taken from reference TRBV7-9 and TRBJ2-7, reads DTGVSQNPRHKITKRGQNVTFRCDPISEHNRLYWYRQTLGQGPEFLTYFQNEAQLEKSRLLSDRFSAERPKGSFSTLEIQRTEQGDSAMYLCASSPPGGEQYFGPGTRLTVT.